These T cell receptor beta chains were read from a single sample in a study of Tregs in tolerant kidney transplant recipients. Clones were read by immunoSEQ multiplex PCR, and TCRdb kept only the in-frame ones, dropping some. The sample records tens of thousands of clones, 84% being singletons. The sample comprised CD4+ T cells from blood. These receptors were collected from a human donor in good health. CDR3s include the opening cysteine and the closing phenylalanine or tryptophan. The D gene is left open where the match is weak.

d_call j_call v_call cdr3_nt cdr3_aa
TRBD1 TRBJ1-2 TRBV29-1 TGCAGCGTTGTAGGAACAGGACAGGTACCAGGTCCGGGGGTTGGTGGCTACACCTTC CSVVGTGQVPGPGVGGYTF
NA TRBJ2-7 TRBV11-2 TGTGCCAGCAGCTTATCCCGCCACAGGGGAGGTGGGGAGCAGTACTTC CASSLSRHRGGGEQYF
TRBD1 TRBJ1-4 TRBV15 TGTGCCACCAGCAGAGCTCTCCAGGGGGCGGATGAAAAACTGTTTTTT CATSRALQGADEKLFF
TRBD1 TRBJ1-2 TRBV7-9 TGTGCCAGCAGCCGCCGGGACAGGCTTCCTGGCAACTATGGCTACACCTTC CASSRRDRLPGNYGYTF
NA TRBJ1-2 TRBV12-5 TGTGCTAGTGGTTTGGTACTGGGGGGCAGGGGAGATGGCTACACCTTC CASGLVLGGRGDGYTF
NA TRBJ2-3 TRBV7-2 TGTGCCAGCAGCTGGAAAGCAGGGGATGGAGATACGCAGTATTTT CASSWKAGDGDTQYF
TRBD2 TRBJ2-7 TRBV7-9 TGTGCCAGCATCCCTAGCGGGAGGGCCTACGAGCAGTACTTC CASIPSGRAYEQYF
NA TRBJ2-2 TRBV5-1 TGCGCCAGCAGCTTCCGAGGGGATCGCGGCGGGGAGCTGTTTTTT CASSFRGDRGGELFF
NA TRBJ2-3 TRBV7-2 TGTGCCAGCAGCCATGGGGACTTCCGCACAGATACGCAGTATTTT CASSHGDFRTDTQYF
TRBD1 TRBJ1-1 TRBV18 TGTGCCAGCTCACCCGGGACAGGGTTGGTCACTGAAGCTTTCTTT CASSPGTGLVTEAFF
TRBD2 TRBJ2-3 TRBV5-1 TGCGCCAGCAGCTTGGAGGGACTAGCGGGAGGTCGAAGGGGCACAGATACGCAGTATTTT CASSLEGLAGGRRGTDTQYF
NA TRBJ2-1 TRBV10-3 TGTGCCATCGGTCCCCCAGCGAGCCCCCCGAACGGTAATGAGCAGTTCTTC CAIGPPASPPNGNEQFF
NA TRBJ1-1 TRBV20-1 TGCAGTGCTAGAGATGACGCTAAACCTTTCTTT CSARDDAKPFF
TRBD2 TRBJ2-2 TRBV6-1 TGTGCCAGCAGTGCCCCACTACTAGCGGGAGGACCCAACACCGGGGAGCTGTTTTTT CASSAPLLAGGPNTGELFF
NA TRBJ2-7 TRBV2 TGTGCCAGCAGTGAAGTGGGGCTGGAGCCATACGAGCAGTACTTC CASSEVGLEPYEQYF
NA TRBJ1-4 TRBV2 TGTGCCAGCAGTGAAGCGAGGGGGTATGAAAAACTGTTTTTT CASSEARGYEKLFF
NA TRBJ1-6 TRBV30 TGTGCCCGGGACGGAAAAAATTCACCCCTCCACTTT CARDGKNSPLHF
TRBD1 TRBJ2-1 TRBV27 TGTGCCAGCAGTTTCGACAGGGGGGAGAATGAGCAGTTCTTC CASSFDRGENEQFF
NA TRBJ2-5 TRBV5-4 TGTGCCAGCAGCTTGGGACAGGCGGGGGAGACCCAGTACTTC CASSLGQAGETQYF
NA TRBJ2-5 TRBV20-1 TGCAGTGCCCTAGAGCGTACCCAGTACTTC CSALERTQYF
NA TRBJ1-1 TRBV14 TGTGCCAGCAGCCAAGATAACGGCCGAGCTTTCTTT CASSQDNGRAFF
TRBD2 TRBJ2-5 TRBV4-2 TGTGCCAGCAGCCACTGGACTAGCGGGCAGACCCAGTACTTC CASSHWTSGQTQYF
NA TRBJ2-3 TRBV9 TGTGCCAGCGACAGCGGGCAGGGAAGCACAGATACGCAGTATTTT CASDSGQGSTDTQYF
NA TRBJ2-7 TRBV5-1 TGCGCCAGTTCCCGGAAAGCTTGGTCGGTTGACTGGGCCCTCTCCTACGAGCAGTACTTC CASSRKAWSVDWALSYEQYF
NA TRBJ2-2 TRBV7-2 TGTGCCAGCAGCTTAGAGCAGTCAGGACAAGCGAACACCGGGGAGCTGTTTTTT CASSLEQSGQANTGELFF